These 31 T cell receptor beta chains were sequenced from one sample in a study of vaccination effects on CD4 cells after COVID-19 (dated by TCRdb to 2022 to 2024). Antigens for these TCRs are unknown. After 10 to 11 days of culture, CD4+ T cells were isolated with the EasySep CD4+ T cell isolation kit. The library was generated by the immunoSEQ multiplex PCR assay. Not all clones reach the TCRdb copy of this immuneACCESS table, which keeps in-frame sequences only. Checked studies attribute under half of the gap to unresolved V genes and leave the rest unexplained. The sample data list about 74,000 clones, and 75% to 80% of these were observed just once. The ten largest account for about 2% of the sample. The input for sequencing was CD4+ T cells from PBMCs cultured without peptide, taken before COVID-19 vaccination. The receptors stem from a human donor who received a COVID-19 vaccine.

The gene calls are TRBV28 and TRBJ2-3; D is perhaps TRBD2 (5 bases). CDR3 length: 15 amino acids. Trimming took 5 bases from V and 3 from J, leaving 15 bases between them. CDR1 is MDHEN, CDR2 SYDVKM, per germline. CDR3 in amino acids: CASSTRTWRTDTQYF. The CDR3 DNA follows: TGTGCCAGCAGTACCAGGACCTGGAGGACAGATACGCAGTATTTT.

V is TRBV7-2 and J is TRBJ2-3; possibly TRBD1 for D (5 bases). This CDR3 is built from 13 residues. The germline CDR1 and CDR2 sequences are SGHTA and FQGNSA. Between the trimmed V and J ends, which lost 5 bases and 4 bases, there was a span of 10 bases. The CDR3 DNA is TGTGCCAGCAGCCCCCGCAGGGCAGATACGCAGTATTTT. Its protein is CASSPRRADTQYF.

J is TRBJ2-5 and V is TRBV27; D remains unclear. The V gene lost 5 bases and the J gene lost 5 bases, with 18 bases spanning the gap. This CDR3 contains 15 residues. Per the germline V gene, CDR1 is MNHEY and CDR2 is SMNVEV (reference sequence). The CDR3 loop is CASSATSPRRETQYF. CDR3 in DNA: TGTGCCAGCAGTGCAACCAGTCCCCGACGGGAGACCCAGTACTTC.

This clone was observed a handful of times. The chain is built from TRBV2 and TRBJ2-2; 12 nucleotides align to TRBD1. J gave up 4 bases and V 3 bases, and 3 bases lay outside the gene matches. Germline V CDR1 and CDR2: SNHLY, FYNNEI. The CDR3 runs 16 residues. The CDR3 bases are TGTGCCAGCAGTGACCCGGGACAGGGGGCCACCGGGGAGCTGTTTTTT. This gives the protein CASSDPGQGATGELFF.

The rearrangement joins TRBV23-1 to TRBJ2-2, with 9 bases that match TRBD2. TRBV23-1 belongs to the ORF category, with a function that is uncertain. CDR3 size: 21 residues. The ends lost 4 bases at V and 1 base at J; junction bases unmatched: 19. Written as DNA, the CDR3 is TGCGCCAGCAGTCCGCGGACGGTCCCTACCCGACTAGCGGAGAACACCGGGGAGCTGTTTTTT. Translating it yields CASSPRTVPTRLAENTGELFF.

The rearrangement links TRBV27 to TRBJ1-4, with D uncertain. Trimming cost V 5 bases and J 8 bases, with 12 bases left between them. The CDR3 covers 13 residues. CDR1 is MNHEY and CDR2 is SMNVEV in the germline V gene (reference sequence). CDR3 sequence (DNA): TGTGCCAGCAGTAGGGTCCGCGGAGAAAAACTGTTTTTT. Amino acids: CASSRVRGEKLFF. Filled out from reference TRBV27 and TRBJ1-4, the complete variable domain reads EAQVTQNPRYLITVTGKKLTVTCSQNMNHEYMSWYRQDPGLGLRQIYYSMNVEVTDKGDVPEGYKVSRKEKRNFPLILESPSPNQTSLYFCASSRVRGEKLFFGSGTQLSVL.

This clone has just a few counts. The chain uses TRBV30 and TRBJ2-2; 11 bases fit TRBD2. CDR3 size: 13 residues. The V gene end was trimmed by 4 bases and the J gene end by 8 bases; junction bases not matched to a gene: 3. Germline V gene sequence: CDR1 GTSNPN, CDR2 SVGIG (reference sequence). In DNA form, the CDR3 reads TGTGCCTGGACTAGCGGGGGGCCAGGGGAGCTGTTTTTT. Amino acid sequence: CAWTSGGPGELFF.

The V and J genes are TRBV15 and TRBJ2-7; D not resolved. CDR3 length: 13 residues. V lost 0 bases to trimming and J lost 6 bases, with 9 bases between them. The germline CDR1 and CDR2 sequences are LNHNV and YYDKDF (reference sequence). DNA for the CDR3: TGTGCCACCAGCAGAGATTCGGAAAGCGAGCAGTACGTC. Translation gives CATSRDSESEQYV.

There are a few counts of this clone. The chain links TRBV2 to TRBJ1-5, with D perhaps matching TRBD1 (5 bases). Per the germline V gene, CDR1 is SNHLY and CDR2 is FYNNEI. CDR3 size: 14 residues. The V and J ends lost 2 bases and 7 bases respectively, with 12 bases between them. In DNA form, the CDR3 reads TGTGCCAGCAGTGAACAGGGTAACCTACAGCCCCAGCATTTT. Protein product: CASSEQGNLQPQHF.

CDR3 loop: CASSLQRPGLFSGNTIYF. CDR3 coding DNA: TGTGCCAGCAGTCTTCAAAGACCGGGACTCTTCTCTGGAAACACCATATATTTT. The rearrangement links TRBV27 to TRBJ1-3, with a weak D call TRBD1 (5 bases). CDR1 and CDR2 from the germline V gene are MNHEY and SMNVEV (reference sequence). The CDR3 consists of 18 residues. Trimming left V 5 bases short and J 0 bases short, with 20 bases between.

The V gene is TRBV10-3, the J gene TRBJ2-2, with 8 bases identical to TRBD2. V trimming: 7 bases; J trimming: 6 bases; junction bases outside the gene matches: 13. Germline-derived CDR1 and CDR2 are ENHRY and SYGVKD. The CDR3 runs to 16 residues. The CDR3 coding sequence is TGTGCCATCATGGGAATTAGCGGGGAAAGCGCCGGGGAGCTGTTTTTT. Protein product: CAIMGISGESAGELFF.

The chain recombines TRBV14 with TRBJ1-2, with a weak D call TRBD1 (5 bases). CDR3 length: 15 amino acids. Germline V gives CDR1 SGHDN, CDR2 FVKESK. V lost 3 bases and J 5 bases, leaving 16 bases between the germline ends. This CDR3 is CASSQGAGLKYGYTF. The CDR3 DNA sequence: TGTGCCAGCAGCCAGGGTGCGGGGCTGAAATATGGCTACACCTTC. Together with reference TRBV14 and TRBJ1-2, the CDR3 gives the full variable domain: EAGVTQFPSHSVIEKGQTVTLRCDPISGHDNLYWYRRVMGKEIKFLLHFVKESKQDESGMPNNRFLAERTGGTYSTLKVQPAELEDSGVYFCASSQGAGLKYGYTFGSGTRLTVV.

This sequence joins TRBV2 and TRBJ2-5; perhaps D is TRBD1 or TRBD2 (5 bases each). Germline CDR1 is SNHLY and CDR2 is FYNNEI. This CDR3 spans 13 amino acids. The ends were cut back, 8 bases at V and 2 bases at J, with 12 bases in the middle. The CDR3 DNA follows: TGTGCCAGCTTTCCTGAGGGGCAAGAGACCCAGTACTTC. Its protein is CASFPEGQETQYF.

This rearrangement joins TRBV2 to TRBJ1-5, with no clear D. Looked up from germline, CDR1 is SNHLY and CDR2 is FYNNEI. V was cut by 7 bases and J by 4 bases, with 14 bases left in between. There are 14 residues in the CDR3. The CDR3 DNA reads TGTGCCAGCACGCGGGGAATGGAGAATCAGCCCCAGCATTTT. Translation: CASTRGMENQPQHF.

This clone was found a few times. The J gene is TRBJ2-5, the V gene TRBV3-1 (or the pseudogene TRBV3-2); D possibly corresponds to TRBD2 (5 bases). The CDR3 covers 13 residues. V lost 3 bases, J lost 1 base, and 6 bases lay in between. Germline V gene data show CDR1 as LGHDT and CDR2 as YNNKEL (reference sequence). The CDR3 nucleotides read TGTGCCAGCAGCCACCGGGGCCAAGAGACCCAGTACTTC. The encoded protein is CASSHRGQETQYF.

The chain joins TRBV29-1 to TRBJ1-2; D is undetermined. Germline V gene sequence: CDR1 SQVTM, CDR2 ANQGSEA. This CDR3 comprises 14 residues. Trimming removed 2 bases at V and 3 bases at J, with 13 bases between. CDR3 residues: CSVEQAEGYYGYTF. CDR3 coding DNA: TGCAGCGTTGAACAGGCCGAGGGCTACTATGGCTACACCTTC.

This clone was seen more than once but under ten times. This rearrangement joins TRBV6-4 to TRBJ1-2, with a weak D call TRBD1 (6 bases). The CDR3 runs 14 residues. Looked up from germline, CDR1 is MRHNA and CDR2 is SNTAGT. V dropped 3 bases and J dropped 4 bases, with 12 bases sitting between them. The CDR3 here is CASSESGAGYGYTF. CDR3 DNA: TGTGCCAGCAGTGAATCAGGGGCGGGCTATGGCTACACCTTC.

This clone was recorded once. The chain's CDR3 is CASSLSGAGYGYTF. Here the CDR3 DNA reads TGCGCCAGCAGCTTGTCGGGGGCAGGCTATGGCTACACCTTC. V usage is TRBV5-1 and J usage is TRBJ1-2; maybe TRBD1 (6 bases). Trimming took 1 base from V and 4 from J, leaving 11 bases between them. CDR1 is SGHRS and CDR2 is YFSETQ in the germline V gene. This CDR3 contains 14 residues. Full variable domain (rest looked up from reference TRBV5-1 and TRBJ1-2): KAGVTQTPRYLIKTRGQQVTLSCSPISGHRSVSWYQQTPGQGLQFLFEYFSETQRNKGNFPGRFSGRQFSNSRSEMNVSTLELGDSALYLCASSLSGAGYGYTFGSGTRLTVV.

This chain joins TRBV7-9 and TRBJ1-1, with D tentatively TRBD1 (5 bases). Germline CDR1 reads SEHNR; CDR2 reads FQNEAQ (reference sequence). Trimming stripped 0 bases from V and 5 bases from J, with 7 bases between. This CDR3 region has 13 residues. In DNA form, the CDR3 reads TGTGCCAGCAGCTTAGCGCAGGGTACTGAAGCTTTCTTT. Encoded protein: CASSLAQGTEAFF.

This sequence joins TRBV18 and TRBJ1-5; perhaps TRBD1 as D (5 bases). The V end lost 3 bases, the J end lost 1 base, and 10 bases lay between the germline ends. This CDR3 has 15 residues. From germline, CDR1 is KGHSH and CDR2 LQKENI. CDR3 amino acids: CASSPRGGSNQPQHF. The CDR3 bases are TGTGCCAGCTCACCCCGGGGGGGGAGCAATCAGCCCCAGCATTTT.

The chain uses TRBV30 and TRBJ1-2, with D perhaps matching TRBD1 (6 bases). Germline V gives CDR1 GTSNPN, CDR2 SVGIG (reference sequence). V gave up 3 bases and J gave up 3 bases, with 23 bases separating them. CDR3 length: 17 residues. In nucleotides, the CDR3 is TGTGCCTGGAGACCTAGGGGGAGGATCGTAGGTTACTATGGCTACACCTTC. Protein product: CAWRPRGRIVGYYGYTF.

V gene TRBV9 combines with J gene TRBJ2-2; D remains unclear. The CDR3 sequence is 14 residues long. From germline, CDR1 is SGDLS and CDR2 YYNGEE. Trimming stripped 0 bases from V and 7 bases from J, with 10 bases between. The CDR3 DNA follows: TGTGCCAGCAGCGTAGAAGGGCGAAGCGGGGAGCTGTTTTTT. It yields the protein CASSVEGRSGELFF.

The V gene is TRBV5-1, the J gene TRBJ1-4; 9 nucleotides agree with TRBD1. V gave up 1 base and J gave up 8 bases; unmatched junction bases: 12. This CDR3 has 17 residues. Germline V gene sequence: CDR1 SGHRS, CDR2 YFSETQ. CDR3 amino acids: CASSLNPVQGAGEKLFF. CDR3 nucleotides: TGCGCCAGCAGCTTGAACCCCGTACAGGGGGCGGGGGAAAAACTGTTTTTT.

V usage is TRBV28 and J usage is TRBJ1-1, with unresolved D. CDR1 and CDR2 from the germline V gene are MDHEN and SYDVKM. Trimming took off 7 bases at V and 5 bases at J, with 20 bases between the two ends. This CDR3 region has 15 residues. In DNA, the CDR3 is TGTGCCAGCACCCTAGTACCCTCCCGGGTTACTGAAGCTTTCTTT. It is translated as CASTLVPSRVTEAFF.

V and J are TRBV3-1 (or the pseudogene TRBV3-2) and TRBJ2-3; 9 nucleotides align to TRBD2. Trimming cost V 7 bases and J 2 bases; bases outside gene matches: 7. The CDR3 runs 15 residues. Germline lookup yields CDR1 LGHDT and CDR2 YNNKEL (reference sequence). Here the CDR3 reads CASKLAGGVTDTQYF. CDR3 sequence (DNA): TGTGCCAGCAAACTTGCGGGGGGGGTCACAGATACGCAGTATTTT.

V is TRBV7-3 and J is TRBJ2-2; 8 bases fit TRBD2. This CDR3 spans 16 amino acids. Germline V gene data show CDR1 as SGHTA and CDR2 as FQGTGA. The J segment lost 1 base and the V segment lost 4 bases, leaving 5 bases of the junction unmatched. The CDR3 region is CASSSPSGQNTGELFF. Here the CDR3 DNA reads TGTGCCAGCAGCTCCCCTAGCGGGCAGAACACCGGGGAGCTGTTTTTT.

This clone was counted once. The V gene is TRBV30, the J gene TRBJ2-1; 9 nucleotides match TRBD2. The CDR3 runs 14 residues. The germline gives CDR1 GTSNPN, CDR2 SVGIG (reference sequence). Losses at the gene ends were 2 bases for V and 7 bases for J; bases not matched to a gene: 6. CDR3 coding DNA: TGTGCCTGGAGTCGTCTAGCGGGGAGAAATGAGCAGTTCTTC. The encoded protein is CAWSRLAGRNEQFF.

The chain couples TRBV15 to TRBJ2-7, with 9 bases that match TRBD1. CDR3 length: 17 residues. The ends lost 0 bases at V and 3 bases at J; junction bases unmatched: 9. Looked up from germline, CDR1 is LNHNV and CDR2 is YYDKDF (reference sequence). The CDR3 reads CATSRDFGTGSIYEQYV. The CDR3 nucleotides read TGTGCCACCAGCAGAGATTTCGGGACAGGGTCAATCTACGAGCAGTACGTC.

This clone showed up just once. CDR3 in DNA: TGTGCCAGCAGTGTAACATCCGGGACAGCAAATTACATGAACACTGAAGCTTTCTTT. Amino acid sequence: CASSVTSGTANYMNTEAFF. This chain connects TRBV28 to TRBJ1-1; 7 bases map to TRBD1. Germline assignment: CDR1 MDHEN and CDR2 SYDVKM. The CDR3 is 19 residues long. The V and J ends lost 5 bases and 0 bases, in that order; junction bases with no gene match: 18.

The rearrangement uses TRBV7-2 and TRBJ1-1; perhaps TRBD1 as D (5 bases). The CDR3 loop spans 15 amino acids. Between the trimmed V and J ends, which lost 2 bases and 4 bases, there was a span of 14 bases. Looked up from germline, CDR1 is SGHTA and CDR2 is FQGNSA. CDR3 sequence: CASSLRMGGFTEAFF. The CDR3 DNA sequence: TGTGCCAGCAGCTTAAGGATGGGGGGTTTCACTGAAGCTTTCTTT.

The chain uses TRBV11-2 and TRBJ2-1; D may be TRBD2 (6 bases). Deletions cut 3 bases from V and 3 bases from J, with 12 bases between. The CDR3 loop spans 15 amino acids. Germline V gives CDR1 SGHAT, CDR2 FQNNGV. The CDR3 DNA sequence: TGTGCCAGCAGCTTTAGTCGGGGGTTCTACAATGAGCAGTTCTTC. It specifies CASSFSRGFYNEQFF.